The TCR beta chain described here comes from a study of PD-L1 blockade in urothelial cancer. In the case of this clone: No antigen is known for it.

Assay used: immunoSEQ multiplex PCR; TCRdb lists only in-frame clones, some missing. Of about 43,000 clones listed, more than 75% were seen once; the top ten hold 13% to 15%. Between 1 and 8 samples, pretreatment and on-treatment, were given by each patient. The ends lost 3 bases at V and 5 bases at J; junction bases unmatched: 7. CDR1 and CDR2 (germline): SEHNR, FQNEAQ (reference sequence). The CDR3 loop spans 15 amino acids. Regarding the study as a whole: Below-median blood TCR clonality before treatment forecast better survival. In blood at 3 weeks, tumor-associated clones expanded more among patients with durable benefit.

This TCR derives from a woman aged 55-70 years with urothelial cancer. The chain combines TRBV7-9 with TRBJ2-5; TRBD2 matches at 9 bases. The sequencing here drew on PBMCs, taken around atezolizumab (anti-PD-L1) treatment. The CDR3 here is CASSLPGLAMETQYF. In DNA form, the CDR3 reads TGTGCCAGCAGCTTGCCGGGACTAGCAATGGAGACCCAGTACTTC.